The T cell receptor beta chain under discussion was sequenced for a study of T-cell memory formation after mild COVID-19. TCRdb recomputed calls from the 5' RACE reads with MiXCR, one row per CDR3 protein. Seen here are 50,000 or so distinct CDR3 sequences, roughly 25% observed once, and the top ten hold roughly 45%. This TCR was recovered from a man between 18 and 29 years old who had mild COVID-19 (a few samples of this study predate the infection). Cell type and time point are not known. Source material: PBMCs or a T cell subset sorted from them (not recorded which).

CDR3 DNA sequence: TGCGCCAGCAGCCCTACGGGACAGGGCTACGAGCAGTACTTC. Protein product: CASSPTGQGYEQYF. The chain combines TRBV4-1 with TRBJ2-7, with TRBD1 identical over 9 bases. V shed 4 bases, J shed 3 bases, and the junction held 4 bases outside the gene matches. The CDR3 is made up of 14 amino acids. CDR1 and CDR2 (germline): MGHRA, YSYEKL.